The clone carrying this T cell receptor (beta chain) turned up a few times. Its antigen is not identified. The sample belongs to a study of a mutant IDH1 vaccine in newly diagnosed glioma. Study overall: Weeks 1, 3, 5, 7, 11, 15, 19 and 23 were when patients received their eight vaccinations. Males made up approximately 60% and females around 38% of treated patients, whose mean age was about 40 years. Receipt of radiotherapy, temozolomide, or both preceded the study, and most received both.

The CDR3 is 14 residues long. In germline, CDR1 is SGHNT, CDR2 YYREEE (reference sequence). V lost 0 bases and J lost 4, with 10 bases in between. Broader study findings: Evidence of vaccine-induced immune responses was documented in approximately 93% of patients.

The time point: week 11, during vaccination. Vaccine doses each comprised 300 ug of mutant IDH1 20-mer peptide, with topical imiquimod. Libraries were prepared by immunoSEQ multiplex PCR; TCRdb keeps only in-frame clonotypes and omits some of them. The table lists about 24,000 clones, 79% of them singletons. J is TRBJ1-1 and V is TRBV5-4; D might be TRBD1 (6 bases). The sequencing used PBMCs, collected from a glioma patient whose treatment included an IDH1 peptide vaccine. The TCR sequence derives from a man aged 35 to 55 with glioma. CDR3 amino acids: CASSLVGAFTEAFF. The CDR3 DNA sequence: TGTGCCAGCAGCTTGGTGGGGGCATTCACTGAAGCTTTCTTT.